This T cell receptor (beta chain) stems from a study of regulatory T cells in long-lasting Graves disease. This clonotype came up many times. Its antigen is currently unknown. Documented time point: persistent/refractory GD, antithyroid drugs over 5 years with positive TRAb. With RNA extracted from PBMCs as input, the TCR library was made. CDR3-region Arm-PCR and iRepertoire HTBI primers produced the TCR beta libraries. TCRdb analysed the multiplex PCR reads with MiXCR anew, one entry per CDR3 protein. The sample has a few hundred thousand distinct CDR3 sequences, about 20% seen once. Whole-study results and caveats: Researchers examined only peripheral blood and not thyroid tissue.

This sequence originates from a female donor with Graves disease. The sample was peripheral blood mononuclear cells (PBMCs), taken when the disease was refractory, from a patient treated with antithyroid drugs.

CDR3 protein: CASSPRRAALSGANVLTF. CDR3 sequence (DNA): TGTGCCAGCAGTCCTAGGCGGGCCGCCCTCTCTGGGGCCAACGTCCTGACTTTC. The chain has TRBV12-3 or TRBV12-4 and TRBJ2-6, with a weak D call TRBD2 (5 bases). V was clipped by 5 bases and J by 0 bases, with 17 bases between them. The CDR3 runs 18 residues.